These 28 T cell receptor beta chains originate from one sample sequenced in a study of T cells after yellow fever vaccination. TCRdb called the 5' RACE reads again in MiXCR, with one record for every CDR3 protein. The table includes 25,000 to 30,000 distinct CDR3 sequences, 5% to 6% detected once. Sequenced here: PBMCs, either bulk or a sorted T-cell subset (CD4+, CD8+, memory, or dextramer-sorted; not recorded which), sampled 15 days after the yellow fever booster vaccination. The receptors shown here come from a man aged 25-45 years who received the YFV17D yellow fever vaccine.

This clonotype was seen at least ten times. V is TRBV6-5 and J is TRBJ1-1; TRBD1 agrees at 8 bases. The CDR3 spans 15 residues. V shed 5 bases and J 1 base; nucleotides not matched to a gene: 6. Per the germline V gene, CDR1 is MNHEY and CDR2 is SVGAGI. CDR3 amino acids: CASSLPGTGNTEAFF. DNA for the CDR3: TGTGCCAGCAGTCTTCCGGGGACAGGGAACACTGAAGCTTTCTTT.

This clonotype was detected ten times or more. The chain combines TRBV29-1 with TRBJ2-1; 8 positions agree with TRBD2. CDR1 SQVTM and CDR2 ANQGSEA come from the germline V gene. This CDR3 contains 12 residues. The chain's CDR3 is CSGGGTYNEQFF. The DNA for the CDR3 is TGCTCCGGGGGGGGGACCTACAATGAGCAGTTCTTC.

This clonotype was recorded at least ten times. The CDR3 spells CASAPRASGPLLEQYF. In DNA form, the CDR3 reads TGTGCCAGCGCACCGCGAGCTAGCGGGCCCCTTTTAGAGCAGTACTTC. This chain links TRBV3-1 with TRBJ2-7; 8 bases map to TRBD2. Germline lookup yields CDR1 LGHDT and CDR2 YNNKEL (reference sequence). This CDR3 comprises 16 residues. After removal of 8 bases from V and 7 bases from J, the junction contained 19 bases not matched to a gene.

This clonotype has at least ten counts. This sequence joins TRBV24-1 and TRBJ2-3; 8 nucleotides align to TRBD1. The CDR3 consists of 17 residues. J gave up 1 base and V 3 bases, and 8 bases lay outside the gene matches. Germline CDR1 KGHDR, CDR2 SFDVKD. CDR3 protein: CATSDDGTGGGTDTQYF. CDR3 nucleotides: TGTGCCACCAGTGATGACGGGACAGGTGGGGGCACAGATACGCAGTATTTT.

Many counts were recorded for this clonotype. The chain employs TRBV5-1 and TRBJ2-2; D is possibly TRBD2 (5 bases). The ends were cut back, 0 bases at V and 4 bases at J, with 13 bases in the middle. The CDR3 has 16 residues. From germline, CDR1 is SGHRS and CDR2 YFSETQ. For the CDR3, the DNA is TGCGCCAGCAGCTTGGGTTCGGGAATCGGCACCGGGGAGCTGTTTTTT. It encodes CASSLGSGIGTGELFF.

This clonotype was seen at least ten times. V is TRBV7-2 and J is TRBJ1-6, with D maybe TRBD1 (5 bases). This CDR3 is built from 15 residues. The germline V gene encodes CDR1 SGHTA and CDR2 FQGNSA. V gave up 1 base and J gave up 6 bases, with 10 bases separating them. CDR3 nucleotide sequence: TGTGCCAGCAGCTTAGGAGGGGCCGGTAATTCACCCCTCCACTTT. It translates to CASSLGGAGNSPLHF.

Remarks on this clonotype: A read error is possible here, since a much larger clone lies one base away. The genes are TRBV11-2 and TRBJ1-5, with TRBD1 matching over 8 bases. The germline V gene has CDR1 SGHAT and CDR2 FQNNGV. This CDR3 contains 14 residues. CDR3: CASSPRTGKQPRHF. CDR3 nucleotides: TGTGCCAGCAGCCCGAGGACAGGGAAGCAGCCCCGGCATTTT. The full variable domain, rest sourced from reference TRBV11-2 and TRBJ1-5, is EAGVAQSPRYKIIEKRQSVAFWCNPISGHATLYWYQQILGQGPKLLIQFQNNGVVDDSQLPKDRFSAERLKGVDSTLKIQPAKLEDSAVYLCASSPRTGKQPRHFGDGTRLSIL.

This clonotype was seen ten or more times. This sequence joins TRBV7-2 and TRBJ2-2; possibly TRBD1 or TRBD2 for D (6 bases each). This CDR3 spans 15 amino acids. Trimming pared 3 bases from V and 3 bases from J, leaving 11 bases between. Germline V gene lookup returns CDR1 SGHTA and CDR2 FQGNSA. CDR3 loop: CASSFGGSHTGELFF. The CDR3 DNA follows: TGTGCCAGCAGCTTCGGGGGCTCCCACACCGGGGAGCTGTTTTTT.

This clonotype was observed at least ten times. The rearrangement uses TRBV4-3 and TRBJ1-4; D is unclear. V lost 0 bases to trimming and J lost 7 bases, with 12 bases between them. This CDR3 has 15 residues. Germline V lookup: CDR1 LGHNA, CDR2 YSLEER. CDR3 amino acids: CASSQEIGSTEKLFF. Written as DNA, the CDR3 is TGCGCCAGCAGCCAAGAAATCGGCAGTACTGAAAAACTGTTTTTT.

This clonotype was found many times. The chain is built from TRBV19 and TRBJ2-1; 11 bases fit TRBD2. V dropped 6 bases and J dropped 9; count of bases not matched to a gene: 10. CDR1 and CDR2 from the germline V gene are LNHDA and SQIVND (reference sequence). The CDR3 has 15 amino acids. CDR3 bases: TGTGCCAGTAGAGAACTAGCGGGAGAAAGGGGTGAGCAGTTCTTC. It encodes CASRELAGERGEQFF.

There are many counts of this clonotype. The rearrangement links TRBV28 to TRBJ1-5; D remains ambiguous. CDR1 is MDHEN and CDR2 is SYDVKM in the germline V gene. This CDR3 spans 14 amino acids. V lost 2 bases and J lost 2, with 7 bases in between. CDR3 loop: CASSLGVGNQPQHF. CDR3 bases: TGTGCCAGCAGTTTAGGGGTAGGCAATCAGCCCCAGCATTTT.

At least ten counts were recorded for this clonotype. This rearrangement joins TRBV19 to TRBJ2-1; 8 bases are a match to TRBD2. The germline V gene encodes CDR1 LNHDA and CDR2 SQIVND (reference sequence). The CDR3 covers 16 residues. Trimming cost V 2 bases and J 6 bases; bases outside gene matches: 9. The CDR3 nucleotides are TGTGCCAGTAGTATACACAGGACTAGCCCAGGCAATGAGCAGTTCTTC. Translating it yields CASSIHRTSPGNEQFF.

This clonotype was seen ten or more times. This chain connects TRBV20-1 to TRBJ2-3, with unresolved D. The CDR3 runs to 15 residues. Germline lookup yields CDR1 DFQATT and CDR2 SNEGSKA (reference sequence). The V and J ends lost 2 bases and 4 bases respectively, with 16 bases between them. The CDR3 loop reads CSARPGLQSPDTQYF. In DNA, the CDR3 is TGCAGTGCTAGACCCGGGCTACAATCGCCAGATACGCAGTATTTT.

This clonotype was counted at least ten times. The chain joins TRBV7-2 to TRBJ2-3; 10 bases match TRBD2. J lost 5 bases, V lost 4 bases, and 6 bases had no gene match. This CDR3 is built from 15 residues. Germline values: CDR1 SGHTA, CDR2 FQGNSA. The CDR3 loop reads CASSSSGSEGDTQYF. In nucleotides, the CDR3 is TGTGCCAGCAGCTCTAGCGGGAGCGAGGGAGATACGCAGTATTTT.

This clonotype came up many times. The CDR3 here is CASSLSGETQYF. CDR3 DNA sequence: TGTGCCAGCAGTTTATCAGGGGAGACCCAGTACTTC. This chain connects TRBV27 to TRBJ2-5; no clear D gene. CDR1 is MNHEY, CDR2 SMNVEV, per germline (reference sequence). Deletions cut 0 bases from V and 5 bases from J, with 4 bases between. The CDR3 contains 12 residues.

This clonotype was found many times. The chain uses TRBV5-6 and TRBJ2-5; D gene uncertain. The length of the CDR3 is 13 residues. Germline V gene lookup returns CDR1 SGHDT and CDR2 YYEEEE. The V gene lost 4 bases and the J gene lost 0 bases, with 7 bases spanning the gap. The CDR3 DNA sequence: TGTGCCAGCAGCGGTACTGACCAAGAGACCCAGTACTTC. It specifies CASSGTDQETQYF.

This clonotype was seen at least ten times. The genes are TRBV20-1 and TRBJ2-1; 7 bases match TRBD2. The junction had 11 bases not matched to a gene; V was cut back by 5 bases and J by 7 bases. CDR1 DFQATT and CDR2 SNEGSKA come from the germline V gene (reference sequence). This CDR3 region has 14 residues. CDR3 bases: TGCAGTGCTTATAAGCGGGATCCGGGAAATGAGCAGTTCTTC. Translated, it gives CSAYKRDPGNEQFF.

This clonotype was seen ten or more times. The rearrangement uses TRBV5-1 and TRBJ2-1; 11 nucleotides align to TRBD2. This CDR3 has 19 residues. CDR1 and CDR2 (germline): SGHRS, YFSETQ. V trimming: 2 bases; J trimming: 0 bases; junction bases outside the gene matches: 10. The CDR3 DNA reads as TGCGCCAGCAGCTTCGTCCTAGCGGGAGGCTTCAGCTCCTACAATGAGCAGTTCTTC. Amino acid sequence: CASSFVLAGGFSSYNEQFF.

This clonotype appeared many times. V and J are TRBV20-1 and TRBJ2-2, with TRBD2 matching 8 bases. Germline V gene data show CDR1 as DFQATT and CDR2 as SNEGSKA (reference sequence). Trimming removed 6 bases from V and 4 bases from J; junction bases left unmatched: 7. CDR3 length: 14 residues. The CDR3, as DNA: TGCAGTGCCCAGCGGGAGTACGGCACCGGGGAGCTGTTTTTT. Its translation: CSAQREYGTGELFF.

This clonotype came up many times. The V call is TRBV4-3, the J call TRBJ2-3; D gene uncertain. V was pared by 5 bases and J by 0 bases, with 12 bases between. The CDR3 loop spans 15 amino acids. Germline V CDR1 and CDR2: LGHNA, YSLEER. The CDR3 DNA reads as TGCGCCAGCAGCTACGGGTTATCTAGCACAGATACGCAGTATTTT. The encoded protein is CASSYGLSSTDTQYF.

This clonotype came up many times. The chain employs TRBV2 and TRBJ2-3; TRBD1 matches 8 bases. CDR3 length equals 14 residues. V shed 5 bases, J shed 2 bases, and the junction held 3 bases outside the gene matches. Germline loops: CDR1 SNHLY, CDR2 FYNNEI. The CDR3 DNA reads TGTGCCAGCAGTCGACAGGGGCTCACAGATACGCAGTATTTT. Amino acid sequence: CASSRQGLTDTQYF.

This clonotype showed up many times. This rearrangement joins TRBV7-2 to TRBJ2-7, with TRBD2 identical over 13 bases. Germline V gene data show CDR1 as SGHTA and CDR2 as FQGNSA. Losses at the gene ends were 4 bases for V and 9 bases for J; bases not matched to a gene: 3. CDR3 size: 13 residues. The CDR3 nucleotides are TGTGCCAGCAGCTCGGGACTAGCGGGACGGCAGTACTTC. Its translation: CASSSGLAGRQYF. The complete variable domain, with remaining parts taken from reference TRBV7-2 and TRBJ2-7, reads GAGVSQSPSNKVTEKGKDVELRCDPISGHTALYWYRQSLGQGLEFLIYFQGNSAPDKSGLPSDRFSAERTGGSVSTLTIQRTQQEDSAVYLCASSSGLAGRQYFGPGTRLTVT.

At least ten counts were recorded for this clonotype. This sequence joins TRBV5-1 and TRBJ2-2; D unresolved. The V gene's germline CDR1 is SGHRS and CDR2 YFSETQ. The CDR3 spans 15 residues. The ends were cut back, 5 bases at V and 0 bases at J, with 11 bases in the middle. CDR3 sequence (DNA): TGCGCCAGCAGGATTGGGAACGCGAACACCGGGGAGCTGTTTTTT. Amino acids: CASRIGNANTGELFF.

This clonotype was counted between two and nine times. The chain uses TRBV30 and TRBJ1-4; a weak D match, TRBD1 (5 bases). The length of the CDR3 is 15 residues. The germline V gene encodes CDR1 GTSNPN and CDR2 SVGIG (reference sequence). Trimming took 0 bases from V and 3 from J, leaving 11 bases between them. CDR3 protein: CAWSVRGGANEKLFF. The CDR3 nucleotides are TGTGCCTGGAGTGTACGGGGGGGGGCTAATGAAAAACTGTTTTTT.

This clonotype was seen only a few times. V and J are TRBV20-1 and TRBJ2-1, with 7 bases fitting TRBD2. The CDR3 spans 16 residues. J lost 7 bases, V lost 6 bases, and 18 bases had no gene match. The V gene's germline CDR1 is DFQATT and CDR2 SNEGSKA (reference sequence). Written as DNA, the CDR3 is TGCAGTGCGCGGGAATTCGGCGGGAGAGGATGGAATGAGCAGTTCTTC. It translates to CSAREFGGRGWNEQFF.

This clonotype was picked up many times. In DNA form, the CDR3 reads TGCAGTGCTAGAGAGTTAGCGGGAGAAGCCGGGGAGCTGTTTTTT. Amino acid sequence: CSARELAGEAGELFF. This chain uses TRBV20-1 with TRBJ2-2; the match to TRBD2 covers 9 bases. The CDR3 loop spans 15 amino acids. V was pared by 0 bases and J by 6 bases, with 5 bases of the junction left unmatched. The germline V gene encodes CDR1 DFQATT and CDR2 SNEGSKA (reference sequence).

This clonotype was counted at least ten times. This chain uses TRBV20-1 with TRBJ2-5; D gene uncertain. This CDR3 has 13 residues. CDR1 is DFQATT and CDR2 is SNEGSKA in the germline V gene (reference sequence). Trimming cost V 6 bases and J 4 bases, with 15 bases left between them. CDR3 nucleotide sequence: TGCAGTGCCCGACCATTACCCCCAGAGACCCAGTACTTC. It encodes CSARPLPPETQYF.

This clonotype was observed at least ten times. V usage is TRBV7-2 and J usage is TRBJ2-3; D possibly corresponds to TRBD2 (7 bases). The CDR3 covers 15 residues. Germline V lookup: CDR1 SGHTA, CDR2 FQGNSA. The ends were cut back, 5 bases at V and 2 bases at J, with 14 bases in the middle. CDR3 DNA: TGTGCCAGCAGCCCCATGGGGGGGCCCACAGATACGCAGTATTTT. Encoded protein: CASSPMGGPTDTQYF.